The sequence of this T cell receptor beta chain was determined in a study of blood T cell repertoires in COVID-19. The wider study: PBMCs, B-cell-depleted T cells, or T cells provided the cDNA or gDNA that made up the material.

TCRdb keeps only in-frame clones here, not all; method: immunoSEQ multiplex PCR. Of around 58,000 clones detected, roughly 80% appear once; the ten largest clones hold 3% to 4.5%. Turning to this clone: The same CDR3 can be traced to other DNA sequences in this sample.

Cohort assignment relied on participant-reported clinical history. The germline V gene encodes CDR1 SGHNT and CDR2 YENEEA. The CDR3 is 13 residues long. Trimming left V 5 bases short and J 1 base short, with 6 bases between. The rearrangement uses TRBV11-3 and TRBJ1-3, with D uncertain. Sequencing was done on a sample of PBMCs or T cells enriched from blood (not recorded which). This clonotype was sampled from a woman aged 35 to 49 with acute COVID-19. CDR3 bases: TGTGCCAGCAGCGGAGGGTCTGGAAACACCATATATTTT. The encoded protein is CASSGGSGNTIYF.